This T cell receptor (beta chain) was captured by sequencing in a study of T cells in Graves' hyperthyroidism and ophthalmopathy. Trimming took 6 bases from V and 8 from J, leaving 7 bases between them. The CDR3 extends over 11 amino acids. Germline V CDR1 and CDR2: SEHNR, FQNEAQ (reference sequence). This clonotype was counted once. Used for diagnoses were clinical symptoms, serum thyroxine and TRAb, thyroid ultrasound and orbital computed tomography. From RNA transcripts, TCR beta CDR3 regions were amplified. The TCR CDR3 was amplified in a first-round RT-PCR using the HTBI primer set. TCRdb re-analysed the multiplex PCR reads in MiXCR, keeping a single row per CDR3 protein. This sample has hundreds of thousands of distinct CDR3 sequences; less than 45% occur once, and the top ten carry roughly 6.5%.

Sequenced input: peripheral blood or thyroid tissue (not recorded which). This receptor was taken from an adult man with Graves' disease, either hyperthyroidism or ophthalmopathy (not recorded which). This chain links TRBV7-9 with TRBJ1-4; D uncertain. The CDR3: CASSSKEKLFF. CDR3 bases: TGTGCCAGCAGTTCGAAAGAAAAACTGTTTTTT.